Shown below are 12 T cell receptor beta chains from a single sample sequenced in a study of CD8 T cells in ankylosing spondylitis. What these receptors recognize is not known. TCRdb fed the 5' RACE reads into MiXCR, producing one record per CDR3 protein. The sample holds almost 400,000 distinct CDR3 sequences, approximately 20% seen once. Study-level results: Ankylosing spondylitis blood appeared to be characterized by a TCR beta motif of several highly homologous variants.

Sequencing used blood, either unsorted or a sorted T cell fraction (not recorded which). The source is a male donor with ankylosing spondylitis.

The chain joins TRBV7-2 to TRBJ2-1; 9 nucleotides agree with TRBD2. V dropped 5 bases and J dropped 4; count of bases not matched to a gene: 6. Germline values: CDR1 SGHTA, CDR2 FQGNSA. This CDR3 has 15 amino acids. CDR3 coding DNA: TGTGCCAGCAGCGTTGCTAGCGGGGTTTACAATGAGCAGTTCTTC. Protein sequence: CASSVASGVYNEQFF.

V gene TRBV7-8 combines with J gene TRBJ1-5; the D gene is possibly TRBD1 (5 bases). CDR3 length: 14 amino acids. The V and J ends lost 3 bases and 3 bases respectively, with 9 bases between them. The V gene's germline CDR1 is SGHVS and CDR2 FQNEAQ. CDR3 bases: TGTGCCAGCAGCTTGGAACAGGACAATCAGCCCCAGCATTTT. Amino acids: CASSLEQDNQPQHF.

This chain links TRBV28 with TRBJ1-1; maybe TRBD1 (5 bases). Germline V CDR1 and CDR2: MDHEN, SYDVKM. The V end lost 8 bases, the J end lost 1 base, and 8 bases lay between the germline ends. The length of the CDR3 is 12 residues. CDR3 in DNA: TGTGCCAGCGCCACAGGGAACACTGAAGCTTTCTTT. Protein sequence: CASATGNTEAFF. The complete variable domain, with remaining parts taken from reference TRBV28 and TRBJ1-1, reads DVKVTQSSRYLVKRTGEKVFLECVQDMDHENMFWYRQDPGLGLRLIYFSYDVKMKEKGDIPEGYSVSREKKERFSLILESASTNQTSMYLCASATGNTEAFFGQGTRLTVV.

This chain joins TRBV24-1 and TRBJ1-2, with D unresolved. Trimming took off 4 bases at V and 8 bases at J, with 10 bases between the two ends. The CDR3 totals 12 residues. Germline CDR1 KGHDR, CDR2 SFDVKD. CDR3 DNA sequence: TGTGCCACCAGTGACTCATTAGGGGGCTACACCTTC. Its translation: CATSDSLGGYTF.

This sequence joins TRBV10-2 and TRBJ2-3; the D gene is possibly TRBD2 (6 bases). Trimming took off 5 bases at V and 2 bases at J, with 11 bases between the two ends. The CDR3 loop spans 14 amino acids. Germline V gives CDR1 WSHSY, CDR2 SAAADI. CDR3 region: CASSSGLVTDTQYF. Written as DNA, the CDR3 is TGCGCCAGCAGTTCGGGACTGGTCACAGATACGCAGTATTTT.

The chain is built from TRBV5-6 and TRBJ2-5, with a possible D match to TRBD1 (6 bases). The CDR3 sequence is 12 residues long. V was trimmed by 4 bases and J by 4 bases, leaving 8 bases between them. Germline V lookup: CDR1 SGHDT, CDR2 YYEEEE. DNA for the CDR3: TGTGCCAGCAGCGCAGGGGTAGAGACCCAGTACTTC. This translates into CASSAGVETQYF.

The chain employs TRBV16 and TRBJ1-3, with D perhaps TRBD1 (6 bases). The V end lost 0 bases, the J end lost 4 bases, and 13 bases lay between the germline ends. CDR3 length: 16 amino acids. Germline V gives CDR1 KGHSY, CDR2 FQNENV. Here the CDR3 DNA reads TGTGCCAGCAGCCAATCCGGTTGGGGGCTCGGAAACACCATATATTTT. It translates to CASSQSGWGLGNTIYF.

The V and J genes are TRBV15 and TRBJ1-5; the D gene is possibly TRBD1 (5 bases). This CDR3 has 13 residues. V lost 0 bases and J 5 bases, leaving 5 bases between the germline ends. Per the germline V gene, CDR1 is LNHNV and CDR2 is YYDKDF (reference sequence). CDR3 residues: CATSREGDQPQHF. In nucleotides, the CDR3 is TGTGCCACCAGCAGAGAGGGGGATCAGCCCCAGCATTTT.

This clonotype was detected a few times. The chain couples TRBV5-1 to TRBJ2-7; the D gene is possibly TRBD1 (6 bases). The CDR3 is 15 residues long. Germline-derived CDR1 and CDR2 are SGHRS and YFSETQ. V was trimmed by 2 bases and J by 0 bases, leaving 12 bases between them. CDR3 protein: CASSFQQGSSYEQYF. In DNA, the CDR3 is TGCGCCAGCAGCTTTCAACAGGGATCCTCCTACGAGCAGTACTTC.

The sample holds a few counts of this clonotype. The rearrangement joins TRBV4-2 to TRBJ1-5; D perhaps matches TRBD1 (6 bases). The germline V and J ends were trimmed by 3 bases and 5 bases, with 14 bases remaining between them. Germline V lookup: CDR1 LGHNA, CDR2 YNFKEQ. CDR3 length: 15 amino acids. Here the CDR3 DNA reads TGTGCCAGCAGCCAGGAACAGGGTTACGATCAGCCCCAGCATTTT. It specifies CASSQEQGYDQPQHF.

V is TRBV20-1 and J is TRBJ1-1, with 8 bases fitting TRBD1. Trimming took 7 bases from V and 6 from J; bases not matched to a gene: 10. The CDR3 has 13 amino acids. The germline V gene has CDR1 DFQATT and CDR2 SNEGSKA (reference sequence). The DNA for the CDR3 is TGCAGTGTGTCAGGGGGCGCAGGATCTGAAGCTTTCTTT. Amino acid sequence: CSVSGGAGSEAFF.

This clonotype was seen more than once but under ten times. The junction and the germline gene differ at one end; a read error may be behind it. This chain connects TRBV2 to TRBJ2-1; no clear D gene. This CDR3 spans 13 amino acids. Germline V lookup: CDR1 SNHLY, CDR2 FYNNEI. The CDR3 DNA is TGTGCCAGCAGCGAAGAATGGGCGGATGAGCAGTTCTTC. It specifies CASSEEWADEQFF.